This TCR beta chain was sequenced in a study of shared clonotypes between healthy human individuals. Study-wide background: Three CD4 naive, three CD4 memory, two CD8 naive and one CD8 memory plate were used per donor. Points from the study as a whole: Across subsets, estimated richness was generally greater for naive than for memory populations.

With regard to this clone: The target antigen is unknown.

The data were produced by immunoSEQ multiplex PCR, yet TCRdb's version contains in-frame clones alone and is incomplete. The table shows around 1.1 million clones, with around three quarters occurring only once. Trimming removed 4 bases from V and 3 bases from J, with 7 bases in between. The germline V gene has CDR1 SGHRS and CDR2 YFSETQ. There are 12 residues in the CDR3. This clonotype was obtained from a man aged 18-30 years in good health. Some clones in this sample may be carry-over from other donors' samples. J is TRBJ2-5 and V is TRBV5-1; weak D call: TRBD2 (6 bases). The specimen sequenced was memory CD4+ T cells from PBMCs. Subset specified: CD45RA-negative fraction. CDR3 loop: CASSRLEETQYF. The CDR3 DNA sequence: TGCGCCAGCAGCCGACTAGAAGAGACCCAGTACTTC.